The sequence of this TCR beta chain was determined in a study of shared clonotypes between healthy human individuals. Study information: In total, the donors were a couple of women and three men aged 18 to 49.

V lost 4 bases to trimming and J lost 9 bases, with 7 bases between them. This CDR3 has 11 amino acids. Researchers divided each subset's genomic DNA evenly across several immunoSEQ plates. The unsorted PBMC replicate PCRs were performed with about 300 ng DNA, 25,000 to 30,000 T cell genomes. Assay used: immunoSEQ multiplex PCR; TCRdb lists only in-frame clones, some missing. There are approximately 510,000 clones in the sample; approximately 79% occur only once, and 13% lies in the top ten. Material: PBMCs. The source is a middle-aged woman in good health. Some clones in this sample may be carry-over from other donors' samples. The chain is built from TRBV23-1 and TRBJ2-1, with D unresolved. TRBV23-1 is identified as an open reading frame with a role that is uncertain. The CDR3 protein is CASSRDGEQFF. The CDR3 DNA sequence: TGCGCCAGCAGTCGAGACGGTGAGCAGTTCTTC.